Listed here are 27 T cell receptor beta chains from one sample, sequenced in a study of blood T cell repertoires in COVID-19. Produced via immunoSEQ multiplex PCR; TCRdb's table is partial and in-frame only. Among 35,000 to 45,000 clones listed, over 75% were seen once. Sequenced: peripheral blood. The receptor source for this set is a human donor in a cohort sampled during active COVID-19.

V and J are TRBV6-1 and TRBJ1-2, with D uncertain. Trimming removed 1 base at V and 5 bases at J, with 14 bases between. Germline V gene sequence: CDR1 MNHNS, CDR2 SASEGT. CDR3 length equals 15 residues. The CDR3 DNA reads as TGTGCCAGCAGTGAAGTGCGGGGAAAAGGTTATGGCTACACCTTC. This encodes CASSEVRGKGYGYTF.

The rearrangement joins TRBV9 to TRBJ2-5, with a weak D call TRBD2 (7 bases). Germline lookup yields CDR1 SGDLS and CDR2 YYNGEE. The CDR3 has 15 residues. With 4 bases removed from V and 4 bases from J, the gap between germline ends came to 17 bases. The CDR3 sequence is CASSPPGGGGETQYF. The CDR3 region has the DNA TGTGCCAGCAGCCCCCCCGGGGGAGGGGGAGAGACCCAGTACTTC.

The chain is built from TRBV6-5 and TRBJ1-2; maybe TRBD1 (5 bases). Between the trimmed V and J ends, which lost 2 bases and 7 bases, there was a span of 11 bases. Germline V gene data show CDR1 as MNHEY and CDR2 as SVGAGI. The CDR3 covers 13 residues. CDR3 sequence (DNA): TGTGCCAGCAGTTACGATGGGGGGGGTGGCTACACCTTC. Protein sequence: CASSYDGGGGYTF.

This chain links TRBV3-1 (or the pseudogene TRBV3-2) with TRBJ1-4, with D possibly TRBD1 on 5 matching bases. Looked up from germline, CDR1 is LGHDT and CDR2 is YNNKEL (reference sequence). V was clipped by 4 bases and J by 8 bases, with 23 bases between them. The CDR3 extends over 17 amino acids. CDR3 region: CASSPFLKTAQYEKLFF. In DNA form, the CDR3 reads TGTGCCAGCAGCCCGTTTCTAAAGACAGCTCAATACGAAAAACTGTTTTTT.

The rearrangement joins TRBV7-9 to TRBJ2-5; TRBD2 is a possible D gene (5 bases). Looked up from germline, CDR1 is SEHNR and CDR2 is FQNEAQ (reference sequence). The CDR3 spans 14 residues. Trimming cost V 5 bases and J 1 base, with 11 bases left between them. CDR3 in amino acids: CASSPRAGQETQYF. CDR3 sequence (DNA): TGTGCCAGCAGCCCGAGGGCTGGCCAAGAGACCCAGTACTTC.

This clone was observed a single time. The J gene is TRBJ2-5, the V gene TRBV5-1; 15 bases agree with TRBD2. Trimming took 2 bases from V and 5 from J; bases not matched to a gene: 7. CDR1 and CDR2 (germline): SGHRS, YFSETQ. The length of the CDR3 is 17 residues. CDR3 in amino acids: CASSFAGTSGGRETQYF. CDR3 DNA: TGCGCCAGCAGCTTCGCCGGGACTAGCGGGGGGAGGGAGACCCAGTACTTC.

In this sample, this clone turned up a few times. This chain joins TRBV7-9 and TRBJ1-3; TRBD1 is a possible D gene (6 bases). CDR1 and CDR2 from the germline V gene are SEHNR and FQNEAQ (reference sequence). The CDR3 has 16 amino acids. V lost 5 bases to trimming and J lost 0 bases, with 14 bases between them. The CDR3, as DNA: TGTGCCAGCAGCGCGTGGACAGTAAACTCTGGAAACACCATATATTTT. The encoded protein is CASSAWTVNSGNTIYF. The whole variable domain, filled in from reference TRBV7-9 and TRBJ1-3, reads DTGVSQNPRHKITKRGQNVTFRCDPISEHNRLYWYRQTLGQGPEFLTYFQNEAQLEKSRLLSDRFSAERPKGSFSTLEIQRTEQGDSAMYLCASSAWTVNSGNTIYFGEGSWLTVV.

The chain links TRBV6-5 to TRBJ1-6, with D perhaps TRBD1 (5 bases). The CDR3 has 14 amino acids. Germline CDR1 reads MNHEY; CDR2 reads SVGAGI. The V end lost 7 bases, the J end lost 10 bases, and 17 bases lay between the germline ends. The CDR3, as DNA: TGTGCCAGCACCGGGGGGGGGAACGGGTCACCCCTCCACTTT. Its translation: CASTGGGNGSPLHF.

This clone is deemed large. V gene TRBV5-1 combines with J gene TRBJ2-3, with D perhaps TRBD2 (6 bases). This CDR3 has 13 amino acids. The V gene lost 4 bases and the J gene lost 6 bases, with 12 bases spanning the gap. The germline gives CDR1 SGHRS, CDR2 YFSETQ. CDR3 in DNA: TGCGCCAGCAGCCATCCTGGGGGGGATACGCAGTATTTT. Its translation: CASSHPGGDTQYF.

The chain recombines TRBV2 with TRBJ1-2; possibly TRBD1 for D (5 bases). The V gene lost 1 base and the J gene lost 4 bases, with 13 bases spanning the gap. The CDR3 has 15 amino acids. Germline V gene data show CDR1 as SNHLY and CDR2 as FYNNEI. Here the CDR3 DNA reads TGTGCCAGCAGTGAAGTTCTCCCAGGGCCCTATGGCTACACCTTC. Translation: CASSEVLPGPYGYTF.

The rearrangement uses TRBV30 and TRBJ1-2; TRBD1 agrees at 8 bases. Germline CDR1 and CDR2: GTSNPN and SVGIG (reference sequence). The CDR3 spans 12 residues. The V gene end was trimmed by 1 base and the J gene end by 8 bases; junction bases not matched to a gene: 3. CDR3 loop: CAWSADRGGYTF. CDR3 nucleotide sequence: TGTGCCTGGAGTGCAGACAGGGGAGGCTACACCTTC.

The rearrangement links TRBV5-1 to TRBJ2-1, with D possibly being TRBD1 (5 bases). Germline V CDR1 and CDR2: SGHRS, YFSETQ. Between the trimmed V and J ends, which lost 0 bases and 8 bases, there was a span of 12 bases. This CDR3 contains 14 residues. The CDR3 coding sequence is TGCGCCAGCAGCTTGGGGGCAGGGAACGATGAGCAGTTCTTC. As protein: CASSLGAGNDEQFF.

The gene calls are TRBV3-1 (or the pseudogene TRBV3-2) and TRBJ2-5; tentatively, D is TRBD2 (5 bases). In germline, CDR1 is LGHDT, CDR2 YNNKEL (reference sequence). The V end lost 1 base, the J end lost 2 bases, and 8 bases lay between the germline ends. The CDR3 is 14 amino acids. CDR3 sequence: CASSQVRTQETQYF. DNA for the CDR3: TGTGCCAGCAGCCAAGTTCGGACTCAAGAGACCCAGTACTTC.

V gene TRBV19 combines with J gene TRBJ1-2; 10 bases align to TRBD1. Trimming took 3 bases from V and 4 from J; bases not matched to a gene: 5. Germline V gene data show CDR1 as LNHDA and CDR2 as SQIVND (reference sequence). The CDR3 has 15 residues. The DNA for the CDR3 is TGTGCCAGTAGTATTACCGGGACAGGGGTCTATGGCTACACCTTC. This sequence encodes CASSITGTGVYGYTF.

The rearrangement links TRBV11-2 to TRBJ2-1; D remains ambiguous. The CDR3 consists of 11 residues. V was trimmed by 0 bases and J by 10 bases, leaving 4 bases between them. From germline, CDR1 is SGHAT and CDR2 FQNNGV. CDR3 sequence: CASSLDEEQFF. CDR3 nucleotides: TGTGCCAGCAGCTTAGATGAGGAGCAGTTCTTC.

This chain links TRBV28 with TRBJ2-7; a weak D match, TRBD1 (6 bases). CDR3 length: 14 residues. With 8 bases removed from V and 4 bases from J, the gap between germline ends came to 18 bases. Looked up from germline, CDR1 is MDHEN and CDR2 is SYDVKM. Written as DNA, the CDR3 is TGTGCCAGCGAGAAAATGGACAGATATTACGAGCAGTACTTC. It translates to CASEKMDRYYEQYF.

The rearrangement uses TRBV9 and TRBJ2-5, with D possibly being TRBD1 (5 bases). This CDR3 has 15 amino acids. V lost 4 bases and J lost 7, with 20 bases in between. CDR1 is SGDLS and CDR2 is YYNGEE in the germline V gene. This chain's CDR3 is CASSPRATQVGTQYF. The CDR3 region has the DNA TGTGCCAGCAGCCCCAGGGCCACCCAGGTGGGGACCCAGTACTTC.

This rearrangement joins TRBV9 to TRBJ2-1; 9 positions match TRBD2. Per the germline V gene, CDR1 is SGDLS and CDR2 is YYNGEE. The CDR3 contains 15 residues. Trimming cost V 3 bases and J 4 bases; bases outside gene matches: 5. This chain's CDR3 is CASSGAGGAYNEQFF. CDR3 in DNA: TGTGCCAGCAGCGGAGCGGGGGGCGCATACAATGAGCAGTTCTTC. Looking up the rest from reference TRBV9 and TRBJ2-1 gives the full variable domain: DSGVTQTPKHLITATGQRVTLRCSPRSGDLSVYWYQQSLDQGLQFLIQYYNGEERAKGNILERFSAQQFPDLHSELNLSSLELGDSALYFCASSGAGGAYNEQFFGPGTRLTVL.

The J gene is TRBJ1-5, the V gene TRBV19, with 9 bases fitting TRBD1. V was pared by 8 bases and J by 8 bases, with 10 bases of the junction left unmatched. Germline values: CDR1 LNHDA, CDR2 SQIVND (reference sequence). This CDR3 has 14 residues. CDR3 in DNA: TGTGCCAGTTGCAGGACAGGGGTTGATGAGCCCCAGCATTTT. Translation: CASCRTGVDEPQHF.

The V gene is TRBV3-1 (or the pseudogene TRBV3-2), the J gene TRBJ1-1; 8 bases fit TRBD1. Germline CDR1 and CDR2: LGHDT and YNNKEL (reference sequence). The V and J ends lost 0 bases and 9 bases, in that order; junction bases with no gene match: 9. This CDR3 is 15 amino acids long. CDR3 residues: CASSQDGGAGGKAFF. The CDR3 DNA reads TGTGCCAGCAGCCAAGATGGAGGGGCAGGGGGCAAAGCTTTCTTT.

The chain uses TRBV5-1 and TRBJ1-2, with TRBD1 as a possible D gene (5 bases). V lost 0 bases to trimming and J lost 4 bases, with 10 bases between them. Germline values: CDR1 SGHRS, CDR2 YFSETQ. This CDR3 has 14 amino acids. The CDR3 here is CASSLAGDSYGYTF. In DNA, the CDR3 is TGCGCCAGCAGCTTGGCCGGGGACTCCTATGGCTACACCTTC.

The chain is built from TRBV19 and TRBJ2-6; no reliable D call. The CDR3 is made up of 13 amino acids. Germline V gives CDR1 LNHDA, CDR2 SQIVND (reference sequence). Trimming pared 7 bases from V and 0 bases from J, leaving 4 bases between. In DNA, the CDR3 is TGTGCCAGTACCCTCTCTGGGGCCAACGTCCTGACTTTC. It specifies CASTLSGANVLTF.

The rearrangement links TRBV10-3 to TRBJ2-5, with TRBD2 matching 12 bases. CDR1 is ENHRY and CDR2 is SYGVKD in the germline V gene. This CDR3 has 15 amino acids. The J segment lost 4 bases and the V segment lost 6 bases, leaving 6 bases of the junction unmatched. The CDR3 DNA is TGTGCCATCAGAGGGGGACTAGCGGGTGGAGAGACCCAGTACTTC. This sequence encodes CAIRGGLAGGETQYF.

This clone was picked up a small number of times. V and J are TRBV21-1 and TRBJ2-4; the D call in the table, TRBD1, was not verified against the DNA. TRBV21-1 is flagged as a pseudogene. CDR3 size: 17 residues. The CDR3 DNA reads TGTGCCAGCGGCCCCGTTGACAGGAGGCTAGCCAAAAACATTCAGTACTTC. The encoded protein is CASGPVDRRLAKNIQYF.

This CDR3 is CASRDTSGGPYNEQFF. The CDR3 nucleotides are TGTGCCAGCAGGGATACTAGCGGGGGGCCTTACAATGAGCAGTTCTTC. This sequence joins TRBV11-2 and TRBJ2-1; 12 nucleotides line up with TRBD2. Trimming at V came to 6 bases and at J to 4 bases, leaving 7 bases not matched to a gene. CDR1 and CDR2 from the germline V gene are SGHAT and FQNNGV. This CDR3 is 16 amino acids long.

This chain connects TRBV11-2 to TRBJ2-7; possible D gene TRBD1, 6 bases. The V end lost 1 base, the J end lost 6 bases, and 7 bases lay between the germline ends. This CDR3 comprises 12 residues. The germline gives CDR1 SGHAT, CDR2 FQNNGV. The CDR3 DNA reads as TGTGCCAGCAGCTTAGCAGGGGCCGAGCAGTACTTC. It encodes CASSLAGAEQYF.

This clone was seen only once. V is TRBV5-1 and J is TRBJ1-2, with D possibly matching TRBD1 (5 bases). Germline V gives CDR1 SGHRS, CDR2 YFSETQ. CDR3 length: 12 residues. The ends were cut back, 7 bases at V and 4 bases at J, with 11 bases in the middle. CDR3 in DNA: TGCGCCAGCCGGAGGGACGTCTATGGCTACACCTTC. Translated: CASRRDVYGYTF.